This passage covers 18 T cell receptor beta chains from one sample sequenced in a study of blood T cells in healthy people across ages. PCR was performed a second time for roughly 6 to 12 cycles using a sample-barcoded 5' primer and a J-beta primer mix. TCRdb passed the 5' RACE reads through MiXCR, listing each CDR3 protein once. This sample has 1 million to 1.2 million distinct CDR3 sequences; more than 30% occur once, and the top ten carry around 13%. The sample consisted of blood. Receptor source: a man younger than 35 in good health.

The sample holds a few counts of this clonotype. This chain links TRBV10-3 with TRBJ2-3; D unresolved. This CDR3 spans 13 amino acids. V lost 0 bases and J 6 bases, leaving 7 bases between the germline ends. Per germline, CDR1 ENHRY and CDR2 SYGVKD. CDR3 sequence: CAISESTGDTQYF. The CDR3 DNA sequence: TGTGCCATCAGTGAGTCGACCGGGGATACGCAGTATTTT.

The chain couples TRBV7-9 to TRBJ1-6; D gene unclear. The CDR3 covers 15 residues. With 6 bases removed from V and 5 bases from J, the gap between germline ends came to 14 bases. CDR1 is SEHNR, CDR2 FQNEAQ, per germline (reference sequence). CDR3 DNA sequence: TGTGCCAGCAGTGAAGGGTCGACTGATAATTCACCCCTCCACTTT. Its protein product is CASSEGSTDNSPLHF. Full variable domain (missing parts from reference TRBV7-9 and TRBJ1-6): DTGVSQNPRHKITKRGQNVTFRCDPISEHNRLYWYRQTLGQGPEFLTYFQNEAQLEKSRLLSDRFSAERPKGSFSTLEIQRTEQGDSAMYLCASSEGSTDNSPLHFGNGTRLTVT.

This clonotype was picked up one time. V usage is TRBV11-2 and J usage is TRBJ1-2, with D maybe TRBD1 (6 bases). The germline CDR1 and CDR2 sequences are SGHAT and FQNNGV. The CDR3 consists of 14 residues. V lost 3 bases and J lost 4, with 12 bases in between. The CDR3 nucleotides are TGTGCCAGCAGCTTGGCAGGGGTGGGCTATGGCTACACCTTC. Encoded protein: CASSLAGVGYGYTF.

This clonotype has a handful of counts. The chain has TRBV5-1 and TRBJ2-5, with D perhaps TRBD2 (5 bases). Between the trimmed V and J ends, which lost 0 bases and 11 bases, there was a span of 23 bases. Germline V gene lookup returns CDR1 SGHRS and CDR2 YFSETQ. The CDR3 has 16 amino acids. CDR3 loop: CASSLALNAGINEQYF. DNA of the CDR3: TGCGCCAGCAGCTTGGCGCTTAACGCGGGTATAAATGAGCAGTACTTC.

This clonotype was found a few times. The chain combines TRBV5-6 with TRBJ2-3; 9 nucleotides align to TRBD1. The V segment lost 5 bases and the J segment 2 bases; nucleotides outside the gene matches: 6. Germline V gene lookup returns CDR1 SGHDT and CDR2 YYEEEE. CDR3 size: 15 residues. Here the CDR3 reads CASRIRDRATDTQYF. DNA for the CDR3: TGTGCCAGCAGAATCCGGGACAGGGCCACAGATACGCAGTATTTT.

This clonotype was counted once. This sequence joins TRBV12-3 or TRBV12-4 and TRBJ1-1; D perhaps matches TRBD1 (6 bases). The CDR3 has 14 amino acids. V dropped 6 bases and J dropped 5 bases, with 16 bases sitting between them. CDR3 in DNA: TGTGCCAGCAGGGTGGTGGGGGGCCGGACTGAAGCTTTCTTT. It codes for CASRVVGGRTEAFF.

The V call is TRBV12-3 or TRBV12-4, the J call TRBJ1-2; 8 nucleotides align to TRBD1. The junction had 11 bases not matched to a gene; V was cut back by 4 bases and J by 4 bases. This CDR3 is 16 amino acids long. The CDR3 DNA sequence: TGTGCCAGCAGTTATGGGACAGGTGGGCGAGGCTATGGCTACACCTTC. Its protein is CASSYGTGGRGYGYTF.

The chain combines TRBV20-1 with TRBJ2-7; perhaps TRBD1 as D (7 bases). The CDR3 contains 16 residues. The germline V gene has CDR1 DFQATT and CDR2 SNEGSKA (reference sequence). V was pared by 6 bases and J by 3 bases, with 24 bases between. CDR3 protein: CSAHPRQGGRSYEQYF. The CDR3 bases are TGCAGTGCCCACCCACGACAGGGAGGACGGAGCTACGAGCAGTACTTC.

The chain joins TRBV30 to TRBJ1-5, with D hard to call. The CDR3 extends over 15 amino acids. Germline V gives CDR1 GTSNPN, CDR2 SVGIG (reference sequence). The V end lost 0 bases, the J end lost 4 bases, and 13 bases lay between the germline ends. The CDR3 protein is CAWSVPDKRNQPQHF. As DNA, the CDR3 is TGTGCCTGGAGTGTACCCGACAAGAGAAATCAGCCCCAGCATTTT.

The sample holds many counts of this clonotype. CDR3 amino acids: CASSLSGRGQPQHF. In nucleotides, the CDR3 is TGTGCCAGCAGTTTATCCGGACGGGGTCAGCCCCAGCATTTT. This rearrangement joins TRBV12-3 or TRBV12-4 to TRBJ1-5; D gene uncertain. Trimming cost V 2 bases and J 6 bases, with 11 bases left between them. The CDR3 is made up of 14 amino acids.

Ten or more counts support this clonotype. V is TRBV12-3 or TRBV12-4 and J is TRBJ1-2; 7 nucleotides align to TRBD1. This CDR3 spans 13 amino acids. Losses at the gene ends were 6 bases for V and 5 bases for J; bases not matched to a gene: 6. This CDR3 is CASSPMTGYGYTF. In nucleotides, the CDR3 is TGTGCCAGCAGCCCCATGACAGGGTATGGCTACACCTTC.

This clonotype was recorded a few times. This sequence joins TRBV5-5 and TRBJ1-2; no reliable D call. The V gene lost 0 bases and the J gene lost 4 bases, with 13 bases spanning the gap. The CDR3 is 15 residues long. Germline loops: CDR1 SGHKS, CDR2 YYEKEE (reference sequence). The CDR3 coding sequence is TGTGCCAGCAGCTTGGAAAGAGCCCTGAGCTATGGCTACACCTTC. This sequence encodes CASSLERALSYGYTF.

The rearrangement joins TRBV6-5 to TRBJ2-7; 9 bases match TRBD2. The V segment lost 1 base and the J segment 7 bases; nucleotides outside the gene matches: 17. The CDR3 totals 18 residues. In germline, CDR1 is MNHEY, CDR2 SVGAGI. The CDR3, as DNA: TGTGCCAGCAGTTACTTTAAAGTCGGACTAGCGTTATACAATGAGCAGTACTTC. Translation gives CASSYFKVGLALYNEQYF.

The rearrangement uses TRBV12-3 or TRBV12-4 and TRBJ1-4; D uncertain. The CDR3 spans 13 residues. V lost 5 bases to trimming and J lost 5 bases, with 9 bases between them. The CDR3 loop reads CASSARENEKLFF. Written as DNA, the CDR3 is TGTGCCAGCAGTGCCCGGGAAAATGAAAAACTGTTTTTT.

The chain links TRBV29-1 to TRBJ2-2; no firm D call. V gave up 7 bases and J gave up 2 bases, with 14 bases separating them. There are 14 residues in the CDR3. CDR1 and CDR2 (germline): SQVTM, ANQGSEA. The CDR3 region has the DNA TGCAGCGCCTTGGGTGCCAGCAACACCGGGGAGCTGTTTTTT. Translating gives CSALGASNTGELFF.

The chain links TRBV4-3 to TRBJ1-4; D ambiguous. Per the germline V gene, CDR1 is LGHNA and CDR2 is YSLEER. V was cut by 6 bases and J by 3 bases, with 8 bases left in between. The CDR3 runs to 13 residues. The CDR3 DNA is TGCGCCAGCAGTTTCAGTTCTAATGAAAAACTGTTTTTT. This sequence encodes CASSFSSNEKLFF.

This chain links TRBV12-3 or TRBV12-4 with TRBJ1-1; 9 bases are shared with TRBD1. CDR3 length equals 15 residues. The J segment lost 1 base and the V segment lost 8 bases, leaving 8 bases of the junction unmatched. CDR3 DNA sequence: TGTGCCAGCGGGCAACAGGGGGCCAGGAACACTGAAGCTTTCTTT. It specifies CASGQQGARNTEAFF.

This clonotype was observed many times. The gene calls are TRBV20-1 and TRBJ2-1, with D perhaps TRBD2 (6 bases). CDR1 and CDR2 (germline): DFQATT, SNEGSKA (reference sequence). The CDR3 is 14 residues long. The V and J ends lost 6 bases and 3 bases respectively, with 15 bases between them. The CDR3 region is CSARRRAFYNEQFF. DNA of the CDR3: TGCAGTGCCAGGAGGAGGGCGTTCTACAATGAGCAGTTCTTC.